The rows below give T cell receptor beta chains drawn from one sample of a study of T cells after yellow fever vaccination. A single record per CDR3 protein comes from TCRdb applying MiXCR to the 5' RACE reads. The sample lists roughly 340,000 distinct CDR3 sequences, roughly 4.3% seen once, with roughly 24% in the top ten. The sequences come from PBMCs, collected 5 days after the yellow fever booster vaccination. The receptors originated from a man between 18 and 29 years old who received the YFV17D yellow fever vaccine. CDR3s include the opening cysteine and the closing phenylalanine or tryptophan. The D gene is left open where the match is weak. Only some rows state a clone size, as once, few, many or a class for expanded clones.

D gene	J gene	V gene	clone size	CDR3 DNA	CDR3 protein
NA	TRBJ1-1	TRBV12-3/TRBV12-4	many	TGTGCCAGCAGTCCTGCAGGGAGCGGGCAGGCTTTCTTT	CASSPAGSGQAFF
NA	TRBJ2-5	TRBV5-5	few	TGTGCCAGCAGCTTGTTCCCTGGGGGCCAAGAGACCCAGTACTTC	CASSLFPGGQETQYF
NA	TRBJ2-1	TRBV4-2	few	TGTGCCAGCAGCCAGGGGGGGGCTGATGAGCAGTTCTTC	CASSQGGADEQFF
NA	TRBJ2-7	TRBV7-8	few	TGTGCCAGCAGCAATTACGAGCAGTACTTC	CASSNYEQYF
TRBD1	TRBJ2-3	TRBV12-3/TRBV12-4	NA	TGTGCCAGCAGTCGCAGTGCACAGGGGGCGGGAGATACGCAGTATTTT	CASSRSAQGAGDTQYF
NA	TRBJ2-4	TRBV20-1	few	TGCAGTGCTAGAGATTGGTCCCGCTCGGAAAACATTCAGTACTTC	CSARDWSRSENIQYF
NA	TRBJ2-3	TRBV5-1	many	TGCGCCAGCAGCTTGCCCGGGGGCCTCACAGATACGCAGTATTTT	CASSLPGGLTDTQYF
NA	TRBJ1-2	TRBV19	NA	TGTGCCAGTGGGGAGGTTTCTCGAGGCTACACCTTC	CASGEVSRGYTF
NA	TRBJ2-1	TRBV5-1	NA	TGCGCCAGCAGCCGACTAGTAAATGAGCAGTTCTTC	CASSRLVNEQFF
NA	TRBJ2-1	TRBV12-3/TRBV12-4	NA	TGTGCCAGCAGTTGGGTGGCGTACAATGAGCAGTTCTTC	CASSWVAYNEQFF
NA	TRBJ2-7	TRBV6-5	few	TGTGCCAGCAGTTACACAACCCTGGCCCGGTCAGTTAATCCCTACGAGCAGTACTTC	CASSYTTLARSVNPYEQYF
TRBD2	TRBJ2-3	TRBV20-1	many	TGCAGTGCTGCTCCTAGCGGGGGGCCGCCGCGACACACAGATACGCAGTATTTT	CSAAPSGGPPRHTDTQYF
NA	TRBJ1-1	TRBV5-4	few	TGTGCCAGCAGCTTGGGCCCAGAAAAAGGCACTGAAGCTTTCTTT	CASSLGPEKGTEAFF
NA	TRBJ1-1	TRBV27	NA	TGTGCCAGCAGTCTCAGGGCGGACGGTTTGAACACTGAAGCTTTCTTT	CASSLRADGLNTEAFF
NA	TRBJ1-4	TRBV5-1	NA	TGCGCCAGCAGCCCAGCAGGGGCACTGGGAAATGAAAAACTGTTTTTT	CASSPAGALGNEKLFF
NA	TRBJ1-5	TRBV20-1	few	TGCAGTGTGGTTCCTGGTTCGGGGAATCAGCCCCAGCATTTT	CSVVPGSGNQPQHF
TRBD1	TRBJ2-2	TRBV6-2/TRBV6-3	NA	TGTGCCAGCTCCCGGACAGGGATCGGGGAGCTGTTTTTT	CASSRTGIGELFF
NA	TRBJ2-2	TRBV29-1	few	TGCAGCGTTGGCGTCCCTGACGGGGAGCTGTTTTTT	CSVGVPDGELFF
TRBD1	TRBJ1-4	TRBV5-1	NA	TGCGCCAGCAGCAATCGGGACAGCGGAGGGTGGGGGAAACTGTTTTTT	CASSNRDSGGWGKLFF
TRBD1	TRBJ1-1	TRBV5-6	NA	TGTGCCAGCAGCTTGGCGGGTGGACAGGGAGTATACACTGAAGCTTTCTTT	CASSLAGGQGVYTEAFF
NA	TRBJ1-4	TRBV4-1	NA	TGCGCCAGCAGCCAATTCCCGGTCAGGACGGGTAATGAAAAACTGTTTTTT	CASSQFPVRTGNEKLFF
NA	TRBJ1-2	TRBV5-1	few	TGCGCCAGCAGCTTGGCAGGGGTCTATGGCTACACCTTC	CASSLAGVYGYTF
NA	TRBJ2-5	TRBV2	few	TGTGCCGTAAGGACAGTCGCAGAGACCCAGTACTTC	CAVRTVAETQYF
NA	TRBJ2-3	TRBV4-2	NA	TGTGCCAGCAGCCAGATAGACAGGGAGGCGCAGTATTTT	CASSQIDREAQYF
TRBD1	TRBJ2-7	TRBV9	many	TGTGCCAGCAGCGCTGCCGGGACAGCCTACGAGCAGTACTTC	CASSAAGTAYEQYF
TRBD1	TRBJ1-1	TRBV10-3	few	TGTGCCATGGGAGGACAGGCAAACACTGAAGCTTTCTTT	CAMGGQANTEAFF
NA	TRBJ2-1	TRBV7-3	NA	TGTGCCAGCAGTAGCCAGGGAGAGCAGTTCTTC	CASSSQGEQFF
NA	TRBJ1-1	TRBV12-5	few	TGTGCTAGTGGTCCGTCCGTCCATTTCTATGGGGCTTTCTTT	CASGPSVHFYGAFF
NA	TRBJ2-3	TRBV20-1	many	TGCAGTGCTAGACCTACTCGCACAGATACGCAGTATTTT	CSARPTRTDTQYF
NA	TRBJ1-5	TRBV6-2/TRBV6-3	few	TGTGCCAGCAGAGTCGGCTTTTATAGCAATCAGCCCCAGCATTTT	CASRVGFYSNQPQHF
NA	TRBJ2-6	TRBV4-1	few	TGCGCCAGCAGCCAAGCCCCAGGGTCAGTAACTGGGGCCAACGTCCTGACTTTC	CASSQAPGSVTGANVLTF
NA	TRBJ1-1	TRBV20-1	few	TGCAGAGGGGTCCCGGGACCCGGGGGTACTGAAGCTTTCTTT	CRGVPGPGGTEAFF
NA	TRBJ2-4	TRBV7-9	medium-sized	TGTGCCAGCAGCTTAAGAGGGGCCAAAAACATTCAGTACTTC	CASSLRGAKNIQYF
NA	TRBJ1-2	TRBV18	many	TGTGCCAGCTCACCACCGCCAGGGGCGAACTATGGCTACACCTTC	CASSPPPGANYGYTF
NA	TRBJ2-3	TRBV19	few	TGTGCCAGTCGCCCGCTGGGTGACACAGATACGCAGTATTTT	CASRPLGDTDTQYF
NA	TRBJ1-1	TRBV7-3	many	TGTGCCAGCAGCGTACAGCCCAACACTGAAGCTTTCTTT	CASSVQPNTEAFF
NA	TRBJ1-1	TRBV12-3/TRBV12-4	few	TGTGCCAGCAGACGGGACCCCTACACTGAAGCTTTCTTT	CASRRDPYTEAFF
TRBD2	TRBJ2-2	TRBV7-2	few	TGTGCCAGCAGCGAACTGCGGGGGGCAGGCACCGGGGAGCTGTTTTTT	CASSELRGAGTGELFF
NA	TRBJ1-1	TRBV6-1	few	TGTGCCAGCAGTGAAAGTAGGCAGGCGGGCACTGAAGCTTTCTTT	CASSESRQAGTEAFF
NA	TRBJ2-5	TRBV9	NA	TGTGCCAGCAGCCCGTCCGGTGAAAAGACCCAGTACTTC	CASSPSGEKTQYF
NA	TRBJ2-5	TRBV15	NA	TGTGCCACCAGCAGAGCTGGGGGCCGCCCCGCCCAAGAGACCCAGTACTTC	CATSRAGGRPAQETQYF
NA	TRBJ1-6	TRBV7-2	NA	TGTGCCAGCAGCTTCGGGGGGCTTTTGGGCTCACCCCTCCACTTT	CASSFGGLLGSPLHF
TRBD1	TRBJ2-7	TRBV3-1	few	TGTGCCAGCAGCCAAGATCCGGGACAGGGCTACGAGCAGTACTTC	CASSQDPGQGYEQYF
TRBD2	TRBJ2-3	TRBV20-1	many	TGCAGTGCTAGAACGCTAGCGGGGGGGACAGATACGCAGTATTTT	CSARTLAGGTDTQYF
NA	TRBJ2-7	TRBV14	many	TGTGCCAGCAGCCATACAGGTTGGGAGTACTTC	CASSHTGWEYF
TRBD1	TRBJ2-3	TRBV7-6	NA	TGTGCCAGCAGCTCAATAGGGGGCTACACAGATACGCAGTATTTT	CASSSIGGYTDTQYF
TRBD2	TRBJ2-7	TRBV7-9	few	TGTGCCAGCAGCCCCACTAGCGGCGCCCCCTACGAGCAGTACTTC	CASSPTSGAPYEQYF
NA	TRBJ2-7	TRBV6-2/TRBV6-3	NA	TGTGCCAGCAACTTCAGGGATTCCTACGAGCAGTACTTC	CASNFRDSYEQYF
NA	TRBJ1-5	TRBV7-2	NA	TGTGCCAGCAGACTTGATCGGGGGCCCCAGCATTTT	CASRLDRGPQHF
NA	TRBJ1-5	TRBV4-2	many	TGTGCCAGCAGCCAAGAGCAGGGAGACCAGCCCCAGCATTTT	CASSQEQGDQPQHF
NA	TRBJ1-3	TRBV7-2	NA	TGTGCCAGCAGCTTACGGGTACGGACCTACTCCTCTGGAAACACCATATATTTT	CASSLRVRTYSSGNTIYF
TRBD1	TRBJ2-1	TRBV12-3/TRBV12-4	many	TGTGCCAGCAGGCCGGGACAGGGAAAGGAGCAGTTCTTC	CASRPGQGKEQFF
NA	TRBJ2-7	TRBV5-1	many	TGCGCCAGCAGCGGTACTCTCTTCAGCTCCTACGAGCAGTACTTC	CASSGTLFSSYEQYF
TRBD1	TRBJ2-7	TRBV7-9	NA	TGTGCCAGCAGCCCACGTCCCGGGACAGATTACGAGCAGTACTTC	CASSPRPGTDYEQYF
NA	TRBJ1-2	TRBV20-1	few	TGCAGTGCTACCTCGACAGTTAGGGAGACTAACTATGGCTACACCTTC	CSATSTVRETNYGYTF
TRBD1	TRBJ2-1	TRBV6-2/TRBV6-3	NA	TGTGCCAGCACCTCCGGACAGGGGACTTCTGAGCAGTTCTTC	CASTSGQGTSEQFF
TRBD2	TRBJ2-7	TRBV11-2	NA	TGTGCCAGCAGCCGGGGACTAGCGGGGGCCTACGAGCAGTACTTC	CASSRGLAGAYEQYF
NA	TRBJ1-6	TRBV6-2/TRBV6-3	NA	TGTGCCAGCAGTTACCGGCAGGAAAATTCACCCCTCCACTTT	CASSYRQENSPLHF
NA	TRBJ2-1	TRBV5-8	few	TGTGCCAGCAGCTTGTTTGGGGGGATGGTGTACAATGAGCAGTTCTTC	CASSLFGGMVYNEQFF